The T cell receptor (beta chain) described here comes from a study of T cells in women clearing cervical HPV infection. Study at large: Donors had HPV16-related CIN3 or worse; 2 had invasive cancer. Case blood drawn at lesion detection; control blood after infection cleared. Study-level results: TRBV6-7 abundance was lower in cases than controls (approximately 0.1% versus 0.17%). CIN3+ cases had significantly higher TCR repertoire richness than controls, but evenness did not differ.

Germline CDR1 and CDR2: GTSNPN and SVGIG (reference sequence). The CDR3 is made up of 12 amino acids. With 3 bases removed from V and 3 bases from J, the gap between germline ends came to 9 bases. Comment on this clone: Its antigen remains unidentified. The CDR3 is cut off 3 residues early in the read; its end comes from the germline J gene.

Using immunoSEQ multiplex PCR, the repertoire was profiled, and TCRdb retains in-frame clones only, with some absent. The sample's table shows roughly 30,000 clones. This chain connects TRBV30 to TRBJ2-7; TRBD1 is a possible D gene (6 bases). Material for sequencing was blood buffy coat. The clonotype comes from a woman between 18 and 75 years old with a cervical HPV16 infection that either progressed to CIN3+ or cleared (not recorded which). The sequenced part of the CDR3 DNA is TGTGCCTGGAGGGACAGTCGCTACGAG. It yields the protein CAWRDSRYE. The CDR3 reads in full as CAWRDSRYEQYF.